These 5 T cell receptor beta chains originate from one sample sequenced in a study of regulatory dendritic cells for organ transplantation. CFSE-labeled sorted T cells met regulatory or mature dendritic cells for roughly 5 days. No antigen has been identified for these receptors. Sequencing was performed with immunoSEQ multiplex PCR; in TCRdb, only in-frame clones are kept and a portion is missing. The table shows a few thousand clones, with just under 60% occurring only once. The specimen sequenced was memory CD8+ T cells from blood cultured with dendritic cells. Noted subset: CD45RO+ memory T cells. All receptors come from a human donor in good health.

The chain links TRBV12-5 to TRBJ2-7; TRBD2 is a possible D gene (7 bases). Germline V gene lookup returns CDR1 LGHNT and CDR2 FRNRAP. V shed 1 base and J shed 0 bases, with 16 bases lying between them. The CDR3 runs to 17 residues. CDR3 loop: CASGLDPGRGFSYEQYF. The CDR3 coding sequence is TGTGCTAGTGGTTTGGACCCTGGGAGGGGGTTCTCCTACGAGCAGTACTTC. Full variable domain (outside the CDR3, taken from reference TRBV12-5 and TRBJ2-7): DARVTQTPRHKVTEMGQEVTMRCQPILGHNTVFWYRQTMMQGLELLAYFRNRAPLDDSGMPKDRFSAEMPDATLATLKIQPSEPRDSAVYFCASGLDPGRGFSYEQYFGPGTRLTVT.

This clone has just one count. A read error may produce the germline difference seen at one junction end. The chain is built from TRBV7-9 and TRBJ2-2, with D unresolved. Germline V gives CDR1 SEHNR, CDR2 FQNEAQ (reference sequence). The CDR3 sequence is 15 residues long. In DNA, the CDR3 is TGCGCCAGCAGCCAAGGAGCTCGGTGGGCCGGGGAGCTGTTTTTT. It codes for CASSQGARWAGELFF.

The gene calls are TRBV6-6 and TRBJ2-5; a possible D gene is TRBD1 (5 bases). V dropped 10 bases and J dropped 5 bases, with 11 bases sitting between them. Germline CDR1 MNHNY, CDR2 SVGAGI (reference sequence). This CDR3 has 11 residues. CDR3 amino acids: CATGATETQYF. The CDR3 DNA follows: TGTGCCACTGGGGCTACGGAGACCCAGTACTTC.

The chain has TRBV6-5 and TRBJ2-3; D not certain. V was pared by 6 bases and J by 3 bases, with 16 bases between. The CDR3 totals 15 residues. Per the germline V gene, CDR1 is MNHEY and CDR2 is SVGAGI. The CDR3 spells CASRVGSSLTDTQYF. CDR3 coding DNA: TGTGCCAGCAGGGTCGGCAGTAGCTTGACAGATACGCAGTATTTT.

Only a few counts were recorded for this clone. Mismatch with germline at one junction end may stem from a read error. The chain joins TRBV7-8 to TRBJ2-7; D is possibly TRBD1 (6 bases). This CDR3 has 13 residues. Germline CDR1 is SGHVS and CDR2 is FQNEAQ. The CDR3 region has the DNA TGTGCCAGCAGTTTAGAGCAGGGGTACGAGCAGTACTTC. It specifies CASSLEQGYEQYF.